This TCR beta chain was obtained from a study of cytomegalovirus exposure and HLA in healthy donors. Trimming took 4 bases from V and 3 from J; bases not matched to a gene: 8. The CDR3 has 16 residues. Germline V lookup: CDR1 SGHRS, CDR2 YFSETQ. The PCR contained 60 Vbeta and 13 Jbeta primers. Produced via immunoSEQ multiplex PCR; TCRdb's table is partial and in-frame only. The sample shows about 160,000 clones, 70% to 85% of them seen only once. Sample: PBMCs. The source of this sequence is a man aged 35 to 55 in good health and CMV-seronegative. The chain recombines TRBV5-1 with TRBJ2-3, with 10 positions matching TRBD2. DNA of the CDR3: TGCGCCAGCAGCCCTCGGGGTAGCGGGAGGACAGATACGCAGTATTTT. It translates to CASSPRGSGRTDTQYF.